This section outlines one T cell receptor (beta chain) sequence together with its context. The entry originates in a study of blood T cell repertoires in COVID-19. Study-wide context: The samples span acute and convalescent COVID-19 from the United States, Italy and Spain. Sources were T cells, B-cell-depleted T cells, or PBMCs; the material itself was cDNA or gDNA.

Source study methods: Reference gene primer amplification yielded estimated nucleated cell counts. Assay used: immunoSEQ multiplex PCR; TCRdb lists only in-frame clones, some missing. The V and J calls and clone size come from that table; D and trimming were worked out from the DNA. The table includes 200,000 or so clones, about 85% detected once. Sequenced sample: peripheral blood. The sequence came from a man aged 50 to 60 who had recovered from COVID-19.

DNA of the CDR3: TGCGCCAGCAGCTTGCGTCGACAGGGCGACTATGGCTACACCTTC. Its protein product is CASSLRRQGDYGYTF. This sequence joins TRBV5-1 and TRBJ1-2, with 7 bases that match TRBD1. Germline V gives CDR1 SGHRS, CDR2 YFSETQ. The length of the CDR3 is 15 residues. The J segment lost 3 bases and the V segment lost 1 base, leaving 6 bases of the junction unmatched.